These 15 T cell receptor beta chains were all obtained from the same sample, sequenced in a study of blood T cell repertoires in COVID-19. TCRdb's copy holds only in-frame clones and misses some; the assay was immunoSEQ multiplex PCR. The sample records about 240,000 clones, 83% being singletons. Sequencing was done on a sample of PBMCs or T cells enriched from blood (not recorded which). These TCRs come from a woman in her thirties or forties who had been exposed to COVID-19.

CDR3 sequence (DNA): TGTGCCAGTAGCGCCGGGACAGGGAACTATGGCTACACCTTC. Translated, it gives CASSAGTGNYGYTF. The V call is TRBV19, the J call TRBJ1-2; 9 bases agree with TRBD1. CDR1 is LNHDA and CDR2 is SQIVND in the germline V gene (reference sequence). The V and J ends lost 6 bases and 2 bases, in that order; junction bases with no gene match: 4. The CDR3 is 14 amino acids. The full variable domain, completed using reference TRBV19 and TRBJ1-2, is DGGITQSPKYLFRKEGQNVTLSCEQNLNHDAMYWYRQDPGQGLRLIYYSQIVNDFQKGDIAEGYSVSREKKESFPLTVTSAQKNPTAFYLCASSAGTGNYGYTFGSGTRLTVV.

This clone was observed a few times. The chain couples TRBV18 to TRBJ2-7; D is possibly TRBD1 (6 bases). This CDR3 contains 13 residues. Per germline, CDR1 KGHSH and CDR2 LQKENI. The ends were cut back, 2 bases at V and 1 base at J, with 6 bases in the middle. DNA for the CDR3: TGTGCCAGCTCACCAAGGGGGTCCTACGAGCAGTACTTC. This gives the protein CASSPRGSYEQYF.

The J gene is TRBJ2-2, the V gene TRBV5-1, with 8 positions matching TRBD2. The CDR3 runs 15 residues. The germline gives CDR1 SGHRS, CDR2 YFSETQ. V shed 1 base, J shed 7 bases, and the junction held 6 bases outside the gene matches. DNA of the CDR3: TGCGCCAGCAGCTTGAGCACCGGGGGGGGCGGGGAGCTGTTTTTT. This codes for CASSLSTGGGGELFF.

This sequence joins TRBV5-6 and TRBJ1-4, with 7 bases fitting TRBD1. This CDR3 region has 14 residues. With V trimmed by 2 bases and J by 8 bases, 6 bases remained unmatched. Germline lookup yields CDR1 SGHDT and CDR2 YYEEEE. The CDR3 protein is CASSFKTGEEKLFF. In DNA, the CDR3 is TGTGCCAGCAGCTTCAAAACAGGGGAAGAAAAACTGTTTTTT.

The gene calls are TRBV11-2 and TRBJ2-5; no clear D gene. Trimming cost V 3 bases and J 2 bases, with 7 bases left between them. The CDR3 length is 13 residues. The germline V gene encodes CDR1 SGHAT and CDR2 FQNNGV. CDR3 amino acids: CASSFGRQETQYF. CDR3 DNA sequence: TGTGCCAGCAGCTTCGGCAGGCAAGAGACCCAGTACTTC.

The chain couples TRBV5-1 to TRBJ2-2, with 8 bases identical to TRBD1. Per the germline V gene, CDR1 is SGHRS and CDR2 is YFSETQ. With 6 bases clipped from V and 2 bases from J, the junction kept 9 bases outside the gene matches. The CDR3 is 16 residues long. The CDR3 protein is CASNPPGQANTGELFF. As DNA, the CDR3 is TGCGCCAGCAACCCTCCGGGACAGGCCAACACCGGGGAGCTGTTTTTT.

This clone was counted a few times. J is TRBJ1-2 and V is TRBV12-3 or TRBV12-4, with TRBD1 identical over 8 bases. J gave up 8 bases and V 3 bases, and 5 bases lay outside the gene matches. This CDR3 spans 13 amino acids. The CDR3 DNA follows: TGTGCCAGCAGTTTTCAGGGGGCGCTAGGCTACACCTTC. Its protein product is CASSFQGALGYTF.

The chain recombines TRBV6-5 with TRBJ1-1, with D uncertain. This CDR3 comprises 15 residues. Trimming pared 6 bases from V and 5 bases from J, leaving 19 bases between. The germline gives CDR1 MNHEY, CDR2 SVGAGI. CDR3 loop: CASRTMRLGGTEAFF. CDR3 in DNA: TGTGCCAGCAGGACTATGCGGCTGGGAGGGACTGAAGCTTTCTTT.

V gene TRBV7-2 combines with J gene TRBJ1-2; TRBD1 might be the D (6 bases). This CDR3 contains 13 residues. Trimming pared 2 bases from V and 7 bases from J, leaving 11 bases between. Germline CDR1 and CDR2: SGHTA and FQGNSA. CDR3 DNA: TGTGCCAGCAGCTTAAAGGGGGTGCCTGGCTACACCTTC. Translation: CASSLKGVPGYTF.

The chain recombines TRBV14 with TRBJ1-1, with D perhaps matching TRBD1 (5 bases). CDR1 is SGHDN, CDR2 FVKESK, per germline. The CDR3 has 13 amino acids. With 4 bases removed from V and 0 bases from J, the gap between germline ends came to 6 bases. The CDR3 spells CASSRGLNTEAFF. The CDR3 DNA follows: TGTGCCAGCAGCCGGGGCCTGAACACTGAAGCTTTCTTT.

The V and J genes are TRBV5-1 and TRBJ2-1; tentative D call: TRBD2 (6 bases). The germline CDR1 and CDR2 sequences are SGHRS and YFSETQ. The CDR3 has 15 amino acids. Deletions cut 0 bases from V and 0 bases from J, with 7 bases between. This chain's CDR3 is CASSLVGSSYNEQFF. The CDR3 nucleotides read TGCGCCAGCAGCTTGGTCGGGAGCTCCTACAATGAGCAGTTCTTC.

This chain uses TRBV7-2 with TRBJ1-5; 7 bases agree with TRBD1. V trimming: 5 bases; J trimming: 0 bases; junction bases outside the gene matches: 13. The germline V gene has CDR1 SGHTA and CDR2 FQGNSA. CDR3 length: 18 amino acids. CDR3 bases: TGTGCCAGCAGCGCATCCCGGGACAGCCTAAATAGCAATCAGCCCCAGCATTTT. It is translated as CASSASRDSLNSNQPQHF. Looking up the rest from reference TRBV7-2 and TRBJ1-5 gives the full variable domain: GAGVSQSPSNKVTEKGKDVELRCDPISGHTALYWYRQSLGQGLEFLIYFQGNSAPDKSGLPSDRFSAERTGGSVSTLTIQRTQQEDSAVYLCASSASRDSLNSNQPQHFGDGTRLSIL.

The chain has TRBV11-2 and TRBJ2-1, with 8 positions matching TRBD2. V shed 5 bases and J 0 bases; nucleotides not matched to a gene: 3. This CDR3 is built from 15 residues. Germline V gives CDR1 SGHAT, CDR2 FQNNGV. CDR3 amino acids: CASSITSGSYNEQFF. The DNA of the CDR3 is TGTGCCAGCAGCATTACTAGCGGCTCCTACAATGAGCAGTTCTTC.

CDR3 loop: CASRIGVGGMGDTQYF. CDR3 sequence (DNA): TGTGCCAGCAGGATAGGTGTCGGGGGGATGGGAGATACGCAGTATTTT. The chain is built from TRBV11-2 and TRBJ2-3; 7 positions agree with TRBD2. The CDR3 is made up of 16 amino acids. Germline CDR1 reads SGHAT; CDR2 reads FQNNGV. Losses at the gene ends were 6 bases for V and 5 bases for J; bases not matched to a gene: 14.

This clone was seen only a few times. The gene calls are TRBV4-1 and TRBJ2-1; D ambiguous. The V end lost 0 bases, the J end lost 9 bases, and 18 bases lay between the germline ends. Looked up from germline, CDR1 is MGHRA and CDR2 is YSYEKL. CDR3 length: 16 amino acids. In DNA, the CDR3 is TGCGCCAGCAGCCAAGATAAGGCTAGAATTTACCCTGAGCAGTTCTTC. This encodes CASSQDKARIYPEQFF.